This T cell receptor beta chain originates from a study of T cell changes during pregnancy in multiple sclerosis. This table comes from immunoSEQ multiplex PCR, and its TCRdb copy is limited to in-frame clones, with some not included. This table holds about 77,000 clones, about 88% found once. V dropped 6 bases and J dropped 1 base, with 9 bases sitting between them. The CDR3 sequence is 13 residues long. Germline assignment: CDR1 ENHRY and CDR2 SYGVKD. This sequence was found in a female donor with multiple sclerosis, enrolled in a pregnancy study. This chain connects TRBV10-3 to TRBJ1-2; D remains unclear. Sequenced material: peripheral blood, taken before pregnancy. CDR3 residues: CAISPDDNYGYTF. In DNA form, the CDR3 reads TGTGCCATCAGCCCAGATGATAACTATGGCTACACCTTC.